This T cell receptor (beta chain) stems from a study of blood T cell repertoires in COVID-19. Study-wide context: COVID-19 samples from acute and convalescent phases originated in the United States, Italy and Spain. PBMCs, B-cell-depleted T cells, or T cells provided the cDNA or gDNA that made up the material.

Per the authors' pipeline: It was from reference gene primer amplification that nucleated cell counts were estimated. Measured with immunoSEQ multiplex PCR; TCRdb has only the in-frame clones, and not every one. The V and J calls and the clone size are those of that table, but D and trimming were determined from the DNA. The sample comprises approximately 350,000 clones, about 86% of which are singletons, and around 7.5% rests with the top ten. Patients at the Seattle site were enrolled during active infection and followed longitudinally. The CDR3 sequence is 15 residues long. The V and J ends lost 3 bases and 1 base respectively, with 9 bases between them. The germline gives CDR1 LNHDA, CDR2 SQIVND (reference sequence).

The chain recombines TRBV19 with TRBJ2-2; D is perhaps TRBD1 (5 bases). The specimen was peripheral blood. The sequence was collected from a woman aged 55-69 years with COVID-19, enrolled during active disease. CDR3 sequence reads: CASSIWQGNTGELFF. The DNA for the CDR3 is TGTGCCAGTAGTATTTGGCAGGGGAACACCGGGGAGCTGTTTTTT.